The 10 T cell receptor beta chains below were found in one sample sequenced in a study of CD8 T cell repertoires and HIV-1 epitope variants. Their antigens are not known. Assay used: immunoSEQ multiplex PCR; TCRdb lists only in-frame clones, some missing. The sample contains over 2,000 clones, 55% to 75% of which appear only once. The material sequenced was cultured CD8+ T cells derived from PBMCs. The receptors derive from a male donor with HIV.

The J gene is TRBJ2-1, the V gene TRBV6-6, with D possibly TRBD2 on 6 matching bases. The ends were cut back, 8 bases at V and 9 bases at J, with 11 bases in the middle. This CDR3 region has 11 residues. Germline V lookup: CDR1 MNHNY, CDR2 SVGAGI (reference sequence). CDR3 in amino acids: CASWDLTEQFF. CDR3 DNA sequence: TGTGCCAGCTGGGACTTGACTGAGCAGTTCTTC.

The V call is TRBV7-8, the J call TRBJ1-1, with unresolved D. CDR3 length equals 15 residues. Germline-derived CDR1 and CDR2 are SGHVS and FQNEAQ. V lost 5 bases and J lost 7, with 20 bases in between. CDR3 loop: CASSPGLGGVGEAFF. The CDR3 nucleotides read TGTGCCAGCAGCCCCGGCCTCGGTGGAGTAGGTGAAGCTTTCTTT.

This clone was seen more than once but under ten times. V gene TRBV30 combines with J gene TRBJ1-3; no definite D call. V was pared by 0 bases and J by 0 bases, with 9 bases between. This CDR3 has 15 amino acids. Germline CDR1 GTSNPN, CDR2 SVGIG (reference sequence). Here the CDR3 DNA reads TGTGCCTGGAGTGTAGACTCCAGCTCTGGAAACACCATATATTTT. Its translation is CAWSVDSSSGNTIYF. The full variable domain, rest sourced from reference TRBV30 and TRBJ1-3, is SQTIHQWPATLVQPVGSPLSLECTVEGTSNPNLYWYRQAAGRGLQLLFYSVGIGQISSEVPQNLSASRPQDRQFILSSKKLLLSDSGFYLCAWSVDSSSGNTIYFGEGSWLTVV.

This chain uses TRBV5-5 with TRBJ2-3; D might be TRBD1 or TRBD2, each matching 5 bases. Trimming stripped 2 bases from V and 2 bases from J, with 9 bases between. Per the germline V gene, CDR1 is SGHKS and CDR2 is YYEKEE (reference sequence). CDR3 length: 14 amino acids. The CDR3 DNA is TGTGCCAGCAGCTTATGGGGACCCACAGATACGCAGTATTTT. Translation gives CASSLWGPTDTQYF.

CDR3 nucleotides: TGTGCCAGCAGCGTAGGTTGGAGACAGGGGGCCGGCACAGATACGCAGTATTTT. It codes for CASSVGWRQGAGTDTQYF. The chain employs TRBV9 and TRBJ2-3; 10 nucleotides line up with TRBD1. J lost 1 base, V lost 0 bases, and 8 bases had no gene match. The CDR3 runs to 18 residues. Germline V CDR1 and CDR2: SGDLS, YYNGEE.

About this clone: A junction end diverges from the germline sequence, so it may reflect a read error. CDR3 region: CASTLLGETQYF. The CDR3 DNA reads TGTGCCAGCACCTTACTGGGAGAGACCCAGTACTTC. The chain recombines TRBV11-2 with TRBJ2-5; D ambiguous. Germline CDR1 is SGHAT and CDR2 is FQNNGV. The CDR3 loop spans 12 amino acids.

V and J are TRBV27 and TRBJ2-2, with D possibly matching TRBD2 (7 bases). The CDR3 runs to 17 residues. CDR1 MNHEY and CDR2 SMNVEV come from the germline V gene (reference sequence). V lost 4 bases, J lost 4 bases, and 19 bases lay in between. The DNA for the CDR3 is TGTGCCAGCAGTTCTGCGTTGGGGGGGGGCGCCACCGGGGAGCTGTTTTTT. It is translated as CASSSALGGGATGELFF.

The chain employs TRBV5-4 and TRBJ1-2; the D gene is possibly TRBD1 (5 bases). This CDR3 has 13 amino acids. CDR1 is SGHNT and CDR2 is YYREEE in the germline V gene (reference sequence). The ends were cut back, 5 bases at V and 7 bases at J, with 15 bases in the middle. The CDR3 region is CASSLGVQLGYTF. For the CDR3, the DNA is TGTGCCAGCAGTCTGGGGGTACAGCTTGGCTACACCTTC.

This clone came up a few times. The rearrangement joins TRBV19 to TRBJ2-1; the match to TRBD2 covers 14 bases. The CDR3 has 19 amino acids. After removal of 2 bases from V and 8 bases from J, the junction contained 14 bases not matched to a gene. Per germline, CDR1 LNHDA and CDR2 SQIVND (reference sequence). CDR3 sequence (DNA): TGTGCCAGTAGTATACAGCCGGGACTAGCGGGAGATTTCTTAGATGAGCAGTTCTTC. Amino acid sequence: CASSIQPGLAGDFLDEQFF.

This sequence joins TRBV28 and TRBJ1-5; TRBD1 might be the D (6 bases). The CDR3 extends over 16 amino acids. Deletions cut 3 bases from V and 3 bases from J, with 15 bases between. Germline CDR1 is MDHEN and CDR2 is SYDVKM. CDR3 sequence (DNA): TGTGCCAGCAGTTTGCGGACAACAGGGAACAATCAGCCCCAGCATTTT. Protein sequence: CASSLRTTGNNQPQHF.